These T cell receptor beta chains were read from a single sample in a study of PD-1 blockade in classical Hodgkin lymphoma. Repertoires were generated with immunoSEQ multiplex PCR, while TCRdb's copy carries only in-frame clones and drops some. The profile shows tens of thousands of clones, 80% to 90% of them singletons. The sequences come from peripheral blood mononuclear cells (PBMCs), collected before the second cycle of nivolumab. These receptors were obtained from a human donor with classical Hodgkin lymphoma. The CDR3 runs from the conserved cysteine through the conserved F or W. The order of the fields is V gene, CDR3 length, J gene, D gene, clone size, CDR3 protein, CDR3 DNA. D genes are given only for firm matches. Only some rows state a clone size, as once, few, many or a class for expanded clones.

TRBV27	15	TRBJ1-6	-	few	CASSLGNRAGSPLHF	TGTGCCAGCAGCTTAGGGAACAGGGCGGGTTCACCCCTCCACTTT
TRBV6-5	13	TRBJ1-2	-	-	CASTIQGGYGYTF	TGTGCCAGCACGATACAGGGCGGCTATGGCTACACCTTC
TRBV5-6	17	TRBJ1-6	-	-	CASSGTQGAFNNSPLHF	TGTGCCAGCAGCGGGACACAGGGTGCCTTCAATAATTCACCCCTCCACTTC
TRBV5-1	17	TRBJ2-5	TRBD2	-	CASSLAGLAGGEETQYF	TGCGCCAGCAGCTTGGCCGGACTAGCGGGGGGAGAAGAGACCCAGTACTTC
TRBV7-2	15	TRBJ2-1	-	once	CASSLAGDSYNEQFF	TGTGCCAGCAGCTTAGCGGGGGACTCCTACAATGAGCAGTTCTTC
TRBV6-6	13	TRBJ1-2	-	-	CASSFDGSYGYTF	TGTGCCAGCAGTTTCGACGGCTCCTATGGCTACACCTTC
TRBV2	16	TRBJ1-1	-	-	CASSAYRLGGSTEAFF	TGTGCCAGCAGTGCATATAGGTTAGGGGGTTCCACTGAAGCTTTCTTT
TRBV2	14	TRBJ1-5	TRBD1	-	CASRKGANNQPQHF	TGTGCCAGCAGGAAGGGGGCCAACAATCAGCCCCAGCATTTT
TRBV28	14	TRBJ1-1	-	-	CASRNRPESTEAFF	TGTGCCAGCCGTAACAGGCCTGAGAGCACTGAAGCTTTCTTT
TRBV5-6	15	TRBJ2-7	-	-	CASSARDGKSYEQYF	TGTGCCAGCAGCGCCAGGGACGGGAAGTCCTACGAGCAGTACTTC
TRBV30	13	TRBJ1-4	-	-	CAWSGLLNEKLFF	TGTGCCTGGAGCGGACTCTTGAATGAAAAACTGTTTTTT
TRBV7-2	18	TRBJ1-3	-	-	CASSLSLLGASSGNTIYF	TGTGCCAGCAGCTTATCGCTTCTGGGGGCTTCCTCTGGAAACACCATATATTTT
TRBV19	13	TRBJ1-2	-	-	CASSIVVRDGYTF	TGTGCCAGTAGTATAGTAGTAAGGGATGGCTACACCTTC
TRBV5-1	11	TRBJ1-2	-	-	CASPPGRGYTF	TGCGCCAGCCCCCCAGGGCGGGGCTACACCTTC
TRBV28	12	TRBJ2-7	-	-	CASSRDNYEQYF	TGTGCCAGCAGCCGGGACAACTACGAGCAGTACTTC
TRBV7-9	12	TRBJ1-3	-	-	CASSPQGNTIYF	TGTGCCAGCAGCCCTCAGGGAAACACCATATATTTT
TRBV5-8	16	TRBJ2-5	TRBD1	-	CASSSGQGAYLETQYF	TGTGCCAGCAGCTCCGGACAGGGGGCTTATTTGGAGACCCAGTACTTC
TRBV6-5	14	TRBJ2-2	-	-	CASKLRQTTGELFF	TGTGCCAGCAAATTAAGACAGACAACCGGGGAGCTGTTTTTT
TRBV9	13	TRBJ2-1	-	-	CASSARTRREQFF	TGTGCCAGCAGCGCCCGGACCCGGCGTGAGCAGTTCTTC
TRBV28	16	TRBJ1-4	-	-	CASSLAGAQGSEKLFF	TGTGCCAGCAGTTTAGCCGGAGCGCAAGGGTCTGAAAAACTGTTTTTT
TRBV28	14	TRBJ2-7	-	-	CASSLNARTYEQYF	TGTGCCAGCAGTTTAAACGCAAGAACTTACGAGCAGTACTTC
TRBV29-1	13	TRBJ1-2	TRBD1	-	CSVDPGTGLGYTF	TGCAGCGTTGATCCCGGGACAGGGCTTGGCTACACCTTC
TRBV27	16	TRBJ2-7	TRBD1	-	CASSLTGGLYGDEQYF	TGTGCCAGCAGTTTGACAGGGGGCCTTTACGGGGACGAGCAGTACTTC
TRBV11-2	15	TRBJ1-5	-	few	CASSLGTLSNQPQHF	TGTGCCAGCAGCTTAGGTACTCTTAGCAATCAGCCCCAGCATTTT
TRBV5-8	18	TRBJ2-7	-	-	CASSLFDLGGFLLREQYF	TGTGCCAGCAGCTTGTTCGATTTGGGGGGATTTTTACTCCGCGAGCAGTACTTC
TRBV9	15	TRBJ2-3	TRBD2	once	CASREDLAGVDTQYF	TGTGCCAGCAGAGAGGATCTAGCGGGGGTAGATACGCAGTATTTT
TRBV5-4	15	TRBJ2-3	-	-	CASSLSGIGTDTQYF	TGTGCCAGCAGCTTGAGTGGGATCGGCACAGATACGCAGTATTTT
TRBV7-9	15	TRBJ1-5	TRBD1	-	CASSYHGQGNQPQHF	TGTGCCAGCAGCTACCACGGACAGGGCAATCAGCCCCAGCATTTT